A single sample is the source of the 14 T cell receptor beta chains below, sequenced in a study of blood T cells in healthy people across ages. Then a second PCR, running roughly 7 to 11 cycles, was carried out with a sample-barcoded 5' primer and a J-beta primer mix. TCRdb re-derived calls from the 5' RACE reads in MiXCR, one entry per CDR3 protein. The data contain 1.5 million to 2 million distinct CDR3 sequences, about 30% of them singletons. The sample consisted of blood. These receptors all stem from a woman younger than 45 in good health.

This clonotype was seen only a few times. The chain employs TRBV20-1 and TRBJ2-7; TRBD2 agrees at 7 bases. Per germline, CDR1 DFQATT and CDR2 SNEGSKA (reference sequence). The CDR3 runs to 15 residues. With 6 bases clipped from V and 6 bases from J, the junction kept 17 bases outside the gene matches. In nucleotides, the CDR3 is TGCAGTGCCCCCGTAGTAGGGGCGGGAGAGCGCGAGCAGTACTTC. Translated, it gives CSAPVVGAGEREQYF.

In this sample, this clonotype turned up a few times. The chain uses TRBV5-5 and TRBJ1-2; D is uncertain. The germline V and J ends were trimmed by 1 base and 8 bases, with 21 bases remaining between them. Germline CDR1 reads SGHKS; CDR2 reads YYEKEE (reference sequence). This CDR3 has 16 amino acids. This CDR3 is CASSLSLRVTTGGYTF. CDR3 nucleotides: TGTGCCAGCAGCTTGAGTCTCCGAGTCACCACCGGCGGCTACACCTTC.

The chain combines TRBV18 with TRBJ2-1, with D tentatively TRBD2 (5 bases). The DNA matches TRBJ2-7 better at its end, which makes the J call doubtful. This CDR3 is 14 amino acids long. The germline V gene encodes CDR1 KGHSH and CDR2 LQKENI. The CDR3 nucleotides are TGTGCCAGCTCCGCCGGTAGCGCGCCCAATGAGCAGTACTTC. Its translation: CASSAGSAPNEQYF.

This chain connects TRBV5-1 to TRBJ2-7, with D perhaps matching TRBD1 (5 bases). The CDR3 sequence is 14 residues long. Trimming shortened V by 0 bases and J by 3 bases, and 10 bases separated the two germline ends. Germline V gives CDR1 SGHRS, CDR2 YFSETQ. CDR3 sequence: CASSLVKGDYEQYF. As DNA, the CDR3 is TGCGCCAGCAGCTTGGTCAAAGGGGACTACGAGCAGTACTTC.

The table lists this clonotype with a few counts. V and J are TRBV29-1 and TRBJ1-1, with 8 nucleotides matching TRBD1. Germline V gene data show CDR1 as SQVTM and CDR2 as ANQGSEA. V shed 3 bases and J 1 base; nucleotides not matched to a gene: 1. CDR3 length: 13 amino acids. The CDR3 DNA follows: TGCAGCGTTGAGGGACAGGCGAACACTGAAGCTTTCTTT. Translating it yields CSVEGQANTEAFF.

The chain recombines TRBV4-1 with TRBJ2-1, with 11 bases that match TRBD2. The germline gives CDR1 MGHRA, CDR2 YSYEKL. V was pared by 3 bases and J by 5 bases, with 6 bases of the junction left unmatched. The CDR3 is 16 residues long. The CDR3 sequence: CASSHEIAGGNNEQFF. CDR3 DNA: TGCGCCAGCAGCCATGAAATAGCGGGAGGGAACAATGAGCAGTTCTTC.

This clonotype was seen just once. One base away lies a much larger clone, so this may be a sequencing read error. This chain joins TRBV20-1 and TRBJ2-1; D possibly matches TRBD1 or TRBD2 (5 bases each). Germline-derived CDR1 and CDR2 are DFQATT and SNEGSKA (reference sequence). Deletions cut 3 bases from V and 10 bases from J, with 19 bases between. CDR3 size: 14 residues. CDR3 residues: CSASRGARRGEQFF. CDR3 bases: TGCAGTGCTAGTCGTGGGGCGCGCCGCGGGGAGCAGTTCTTC.

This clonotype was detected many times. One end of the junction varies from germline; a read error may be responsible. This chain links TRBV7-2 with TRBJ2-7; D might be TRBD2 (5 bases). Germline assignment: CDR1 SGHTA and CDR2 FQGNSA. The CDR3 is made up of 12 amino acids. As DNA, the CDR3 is TGTGCCAGCAGCATAGCGACATACGAGCAGTACTTC. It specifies CASSIATYEQYF.

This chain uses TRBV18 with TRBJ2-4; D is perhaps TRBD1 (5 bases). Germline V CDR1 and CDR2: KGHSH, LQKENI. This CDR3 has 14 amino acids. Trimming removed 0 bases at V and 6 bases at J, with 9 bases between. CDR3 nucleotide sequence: TGTGCCAGCTCACCACCGTCCGACAGAAACATTCAGTACTTC. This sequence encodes CASSPPSDRNIQYF.

The CDR3 coding sequence is TGTGCCAGCAGTCCGACAGGAATCGACGGCTACACCTTC. Protein: CASSPTGIDGYTF. The chain carries TRBV7-9 and TRBJ1-2, with a possible D match to TRBD1 (6 bases). In germline, CDR1 is SEHNR, CDR2 FQNEAQ (reference sequence). V was trimmed by 6 bases and J by 8 bases, leaving 16 bases between them. The CDR3 runs 13 residues.

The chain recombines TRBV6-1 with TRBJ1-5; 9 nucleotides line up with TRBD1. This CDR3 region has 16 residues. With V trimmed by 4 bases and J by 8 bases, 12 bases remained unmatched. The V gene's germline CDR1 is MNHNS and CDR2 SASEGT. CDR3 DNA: TGTGCCAGCAGTGCCCACCCGACAGGGGGAGGGGAGCCCCAGCATTTT. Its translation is CASSAHPTGGGEPQHF.

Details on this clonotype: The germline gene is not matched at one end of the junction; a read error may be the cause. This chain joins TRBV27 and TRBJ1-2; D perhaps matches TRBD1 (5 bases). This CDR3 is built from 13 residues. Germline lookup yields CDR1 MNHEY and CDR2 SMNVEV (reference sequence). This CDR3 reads CASSLEGNYDYTF. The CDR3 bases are TGTGCCAGCAGTTTAGAGGGGAACTATGACTACACCTTC.

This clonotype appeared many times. The CDR3 spells CASSGQGILNEQFF. CDR3 nucleotide sequence: TGTGCCAGCAGCGGACAGGGTATCTTGAATGAGCAGTTCTTC. The chain has TRBV6-2 or TRBV6-3 and TRBJ2-1, with TRBD1 matching 8 bases. The V segment lost 6 bases and the J segment 7 bases; nucleotides outside the gene matches: 8. The germline gives CDR1 MNHEY, CDR2 SVGEGT. CDR3 size: 14 residues.

CDR3 sequence (DNA): TGTGCCAGCAGTGAAAGTGGTAGGCAACCAGAAAAACTGTTTTTT. This gives the protein CASSESGRQPEKLFF. The V gene is TRBV6-1, the J gene TRBJ1-4; D remains unclear. V lost 2 bases and J 8 bases, leaving 15 bases between the germline ends. The CDR3 runs 15 residues. Germline V CDR1 and CDR2: MNHNS, SASEGT.